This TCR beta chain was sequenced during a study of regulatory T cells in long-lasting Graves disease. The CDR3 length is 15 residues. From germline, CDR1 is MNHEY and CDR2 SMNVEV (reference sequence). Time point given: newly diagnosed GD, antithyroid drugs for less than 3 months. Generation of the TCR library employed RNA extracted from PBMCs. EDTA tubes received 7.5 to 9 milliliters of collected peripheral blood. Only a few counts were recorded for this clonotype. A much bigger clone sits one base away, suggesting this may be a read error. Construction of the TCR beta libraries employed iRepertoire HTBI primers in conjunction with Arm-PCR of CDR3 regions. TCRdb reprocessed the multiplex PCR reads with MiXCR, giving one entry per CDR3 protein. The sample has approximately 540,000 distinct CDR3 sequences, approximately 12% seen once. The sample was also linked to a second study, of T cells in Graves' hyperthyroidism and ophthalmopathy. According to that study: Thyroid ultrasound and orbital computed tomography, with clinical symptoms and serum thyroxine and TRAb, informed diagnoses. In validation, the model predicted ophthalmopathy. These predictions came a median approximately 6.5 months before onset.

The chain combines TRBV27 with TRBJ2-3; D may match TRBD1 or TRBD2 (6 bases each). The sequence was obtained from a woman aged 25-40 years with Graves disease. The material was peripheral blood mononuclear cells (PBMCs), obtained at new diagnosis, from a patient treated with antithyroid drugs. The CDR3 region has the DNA TGTACCAGCAGTTTAAGGGGGAGGCCCACAGATACGCAGTATTTT. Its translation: CTSSLRGRPTDTQYF.